The 20 T cell receptor beta chains presented below share a single source sample, sequenced in a study of CD4+ T cells in melanoma (dated 2022 in TCRdb). The method was the immunoSEQ multiplex PCR assay. Sourced from immuneACCESS, this table was stored by TCRdb with only in-frame sequences that have V and J called. A share of the clones is absent; for the studies checked, an unresolved V gene accounts for under half, and the remainder has no known explanation. This sample gives roughly 52,000 clones in total; approximately 70% of them show up just once. About 5.1% of the sample belongs to the ten largest clones. Material: tumor tissue. These receptors were taken from a human donor with melanoma.

This chain links TRBV7-3 with TRBJ1-1, with TRBD1 identical over 10 bases. The CDR3 contains 17 residues. J gave up 3 bases and V 5 bases, and 12 bases lay outside the gene matches. From germline, CDR1 is SGHTA and CDR2 FQGTGA. CDR3 sequence (DNA): TGTGCCAGCAGCCATTCGGACAGGGGGTTTAGGGACACTGAAGCTTTCTTT. Translating gives CASSHSDRGFRDTEAFF.

The rearrangement uses TRBV9 and TRBJ2-1; D might be TRBD1 (6 bases). CDR1 is SGDLS and CDR2 is YYNGEE in the germline V gene. Trimming shortened V by 4 bases and J by 8 bases, and 16 bases separated the two germline ends. The length of the CDR3 is 14 residues. For the CDR3, the DNA is TGTGCCAGCAGCCCGACGAACAGGGTTCATGAGCAGTTCTTC. Amino acid sequence: CASSPTNRVHEQFF.

A single count supports this clone. The chain recombines TRBV19 with TRBJ1-5; D call uncertain. The germline V and J ends were trimmed by 1 base and 5 bases, with 6 bases remaining between them. CDR1 and CDR2 from the germline V gene are LNHDA and SQIVND (reference sequence). CDR3 length: 13 amino acids. CDR3 bases: TGTGCCAGTAGTATAGGGCCTTATCAGCCCCAGCATTTT. It specifies CASSIGPYQPQHF.

The CDR3 here is CASRATGTIHGYTF. CDR3 in DNA: TGTGCCAGCAGGGCGACCGGGACAATTCACGGCTACACCTTC. V and J are TRBV27 and TRBJ1-2; a weak D match, TRBD1 (6 bases). Trimming shortened V by 6 bases and J by 8 bases, and 19 bases separated the two germline ends. This CDR3 is built from 14 residues. Per the germline V gene, CDR1 is MNHEY and CDR2 is SMNVEV (reference sequence).

The chain is built from TRBV7-3 and TRBJ1-6, with D perhaps matching TRBD1 (5 bases). The germline V gene encodes CDR1 SGHTA and CDR2 FQGTGA. The CDR3 loop spans 15 amino acids. Trimming pared 5 bases from V and 9 bases from J, leaving 17 bases between. In DNA, the CDR3 is TGTGCCAGCAGCCCGACCGGGGCGCGGGGTTCACCCCTCCACTTT. This sequence encodes CASSPTGARGSPLHF.

This sequence joins TRBV6-1 and TRBJ1-1; tentative D call: TRBD1 (5 bases). Deletions cut 1 base from V and 4 bases from J, with 10 bases between. Per the germline V gene, CDR1 is MNHNS and CDR2 is SASEGT. The CDR3 has 14 amino acids. CDR3 residues: CASSEVGTGTEAFF. The CDR3 coding sequence is TGTGCCAGCAGTGAAGTAGGGACGGGCACTGAAGCTTTCTTT.

This chain connects TRBV7-3 to TRBJ2-1, with no clear D. V lost 2 bases, J lost 5 bases, and 7 bases lay in between. Per germline, CDR1 SGHTA and CDR2 FQGTGA. This CDR3 spans 13 amino acids. This CDR3 reads CASSLGFNNEQFF. The CDR3 coding sequence is TGTGCCAGCAGCTTAGGTTTCAACAATGAGCAGTTCTTC.

This clone turned up a few times. The rearrangement joins TRBV7-6 to TRBJ1-2; 8 bases are a match to TRBD1. Germline V lookup: CDR1 SGHVS, CDR2 FNYEAQ. With V trimmed by 1 base and J by 3 bases, 4 bases remained unmatched. This CDR3 has 15 residues. The DNA for the CDR3 is TGTGCCAGCAGCTTAGATCAGGGGGCGTACTATGGCTACACCTTC. Translated: CASSLDQGAYYGYTF.

V and J are TRBV5-6 and TRBJ1-1, with TRBD1 matching over 9 bases. V lost 4 bases and J lost 5; bases outside the gene matches: 6. Germline lookup yields CDR1 SGHDT and CDR2 YYEEEE. The CDR3 covers 14 residues. The DNA for the CDR3 is TGTGCCAGCAGCCGCGGACAGGGGAGTACTGAAGCTTTCTTT. It translates to CASSRGQGSTEAFF.

The chain combines TRBV18 with TRBJ2-1; D unclear. Germline V gene data show CDR1 as KGHSH and CDR2 as LQKENI. Deletions cut 6 bases from V and 0 bases from J, with 12 bases between. The CDR3 loop spans 15 amino acids. CDR3 region: CASSQDWSSYNEQFF. In nucleotides, the CDR3 is TGTGCCAGCTCTCAAGACTGGAGCTCCTACAATGAGCAGTTCTTC. Based on the CDR3 plus reference TRBV18 and TRBJ2-1, the full variable domain is NAGVMQNPRHLVRRRGQEARLRCSPMKGHSHVYWYRQLPEEGLKFMVYLQKENIIDESGMPKERFSAEFPKEGPSILRIQQVVRGDSAAYFCASSQDWSSYNEQFFGPGTRLTVL.

The chain uses TRBV7-2 and TRBJ2-2; 9 bases line up with TRBD2. This CDR3 has 14 residues. The V gene end was trimmed by 1 base and the J gene end by 6 bases; junction bases not matched to a gene: 0. Germline V gene lookup returns CDR1 SGHTA and CDR2 FQGNSA. The CDR3 DNA reads as TGTGCCAGCAGCTTAGTAGCGGGGGCCGGGGAGCTGTTTTTT. Translated, it gives CASSLVAGAGELFF.

The gene calls are TRBV5-1 and TRBJ1-1; D unresolved. This CDR3 contains 15 residues. Trimming shortened V by 1 base and J by 5 bases, and 15 bases separated the two germline ends. Germline V gene sequence: CDR1 SGHRS, CDR2 YFSETQ. In nucleotides, the CDR3 is TGCGCCAGCAGCTTGATGACACCAGGAGGGACTGAAGCTTTCTTT. It yields the protein CASSLMTPGGTEAFF.

The V and J genes are TRBV9 and TRBJ1-2; TRBD1 matches 7 bases. With 4 bases clipped from V and 1 base from J, the junction kept 7 bases outside the gene matches. There are 15 residues in the CDR3. The germline V gene encodes CDR1 SGDLS and CDR2 YYNGEE. This CDR3 reads CASSMGQLFNYGYTF. As DNA, the CDR3 is TGTGCCAGCAGCATGGGACAGCTCTTTAACTATGGCTACACCTTC.

CDR3 loop: CASRAGETGELFF. In nucleotides, the CDR3 is TGTGCCAGCAGGGCGGGAGAAACCGGGGAGCTGTTTTTT. The chain employs TRBV25-1 and TRBJ2-2, with 7 bases aligning to TRBD2. The CDR3 sequence is 13 residues long. The V gene's germline CDR1 is MGHDK and CDR2 SYGVNS. V lost 6 bases to trimming and J lost 5 bases; unmatched junction nucleotides: 3.

This clone was seen ten or more times. The rearrangement uses TRBV6-1 and TRBJ2-5; 7 bases map to TRBD1. The CDR3 contains 15 residues. The germline V gene encodes CDR1 MNHNS and CDR2 SASEGT. J was trimmed by 1 base and V by 5 bases; bases with no gene match: 7. CDR3: CASSPGQSFQETQYF. CDR3 nucleotide sequence: TGTGCCAGCAGTCCGGGACAGAGTTTCCAAGAGACCCAGTACTTC.

V and J are TRBV5-1 and TRBJ2-2; D gene unclear. The V and J ends lost 0 bases and 5 bases respectively, with 8 bases between them. Germline V lookup: CDR1 SGHRS, CDR2 YFSETQ. This CDR3 spans 14 amino acids. The DNA of the CDR3 is TGCGCCAGCAGCTTGGGACAAAGTACCGGGGAGCTGTTTTTT. This sequence encodes CASSLGQSTGELFF.

The chain is built from TRBV5-1 and TRBJ2-5; 7 bases are shared with TRBD1. Germline CDR1 and CDR2: SGHRS and YFSETQ. The ends lost 6 bases at V and 0 bases at J; junction bases unmatched: 2. The CDR3 totals 13 residues. DNA of the CDR3: TGCGCCAGCAACCAGGGGGACCAAGAGACCCAGTACTTC. Encoded protein: CASNQGDQETQYF. Supplemented by reference TRBV5-1 and TRBJ2-5, the full variable domain reads KAGVTQTPRYLIKTRGQQVTLSCSPISGHRSVSWYQQTPGQGLQFLFEYFSETQRNKGNFPGRFSGRQFSNSRSEMNVSTLELGDSALYLCASNQGDQETQYFGPGTRLLVL.

The chain couples TRBV4-2 to TRBJ2-5; 9 nucleotides align to TRBD1. The DNA end is a closer match to TRBJ2-7, so the J assignment may be wrong. CDR3 length: 16 amino acids. Germline V gene sequence: CDR1 LGHNA, CDR2 YNFKEQ. This CDR3 reads CASSQGMGQGGYEQYF. CDR3 sequence (DNA): TGTGCCAGCAGCCAAGGGATGGGACAGGGTGGCTACGAGCAGTACTTC.

The rearrangement links TRBV5-6 to TRBJ2-7; 8 bases match TRBD1. This CDR3 spans 14 amino acids. CDR1 is SGHDT and CDR2 is YYEEEE in the germline V gene. J gave up 4 bases and V 3 bases, and 6 bases lay outside the gene matches. CDR3 amino acids: CASSSTGEGYEQYF. CDR3 sequence (DNA): TGTGCCAGCAGCTCGACAGGGGAAGGTTACGAGCAGTACTTC.

This chain links TRBV4-1 with TRBJ2-3; D is unclear. The CDR3 totals 11 residues. The V gene lost 3 bases and the J gene lost 4 bases, with 2 bases spanning the gap. In germline, CDR1 is MGHRA, CDR2 YSYEKL. The CDR3 sequence: CASSHSDTQYF. In nucleotides, the CDR3 is TGCGCCAGCAGCCACTCAGATACGCAGTATTTT.